Sequencing of this TCR beta chain was carried out in a study of blood T cell repertoires in COVID-19. Overall study: Donors in the United States, Italy and Spain gave samples during acute or convalescent COVID-19. T cells, B-cell-depleted T cells, or PBMCs provided the cDNA or gDNA that served as material.

In the original workflow: Amplification of reference gene primers provided the estimated nucleated cell counts. TCRdb keeps only in-frame clones here, not all; method: immunoSEQ multiplex PCR. The DNA gave D and trimming, while V, J and clone size come from that table. This table has 55,000 to 75,000 clones, roughly 80% appearing once. The CDR3 has 12 residues. Trimming removed 2 bases from V and 9 bases from J, with 8 bases in between. The V call is TRBV12-3 or TRBV12-4, the J call TRBJ1-5; D is unclear. The TCR was taken from a man older than 75 with COVID-19, enrolled during active disease. Sequenced sample: peripheral blood. The CDR3 DNA reads TGTGCCAGCAGTTTAATTGCGTGGCCCCAGCATTTT. Residues: CASSLIAWPQHF.